These 17 T cell receptor beta chains were sequenced from one sample in a study of cytomegalovirus exposure and HLA in healthy donors. The primer mix had 60 Vbeta and 13 Jbeta primers. Measured with immunoSEQ multiplex PCR; TCRdb has only the in-frame clones, and not every one. This sample carries 130,000 to 150,000 clones, roughly 79% of them seen once, and the ten largest clones take roughly 0.7%. The sample taken for sequencing was PBMCs. These receptors all stem from a male donor in good health and CMV-seronegative.

The gene calls are TRBV25-1 and TRBJ2-1; TRBD2 agrees at 7 bases. This CDR3 is built from 15 residues. Germline CDR1 reads MGHDK; CDR2 reads SYGVNS. V shed 7 bases and J 5 bases; nucleotides not matched to a gene: 11. CDR3 bases: TGTGCCAGCACGGAATGGGGGGGAGTCCACAATGAGCAGTTCTTC. Translating gives CASTEWGGVHNEQFF.

The chain joins TRBV11-2 to TRBJ2-1, with 9 bases that match TRBD2. The CDR3 has 16 amino acids. Germline trimming cut 0 bases from V and 7 bases from J; bases unmatched to any gene: 7. Germline-derived CDR1 and CDR2 are SGHAT and FQNNGV. CDR3 protein: CASSLDLSGGLNEQFF. The CDR3 bases are TGTGCCAGCAGCTTAGATCTGAGCGGGGGGTTAAATGAGCAGTTCTTC. Looking up the rest from reference TRBV11-2 and TRBJ2-1 gives the full variable domain: EAGVAQSPRYKIIEKRQSVAFWCNPISGHATLYWYQQILGQGPKLLIQFQNNGVVDDSQLPKDRFSAERLKGVDSTLKIQPAKLEDSAVYLCASSLDLSGGLNEQFFGPGTRLTVL.

The table lists this clone with a count of one. J is TRBJ1-2 and V is TRBV6-4; D perhaps matches TRBD1 (6 bases). Germline values: CDR1 MRHNA, CDR2 SNTAGT. Trimming took off 4 bases at V and 0 bases at J, with 21 bases between the two ends. The CDR3 totals 18 residues. CDR3 DNA: TGTGCCAGCAGTGCTTCATATCGACAGGTGGGATCTAACTATGGCTACACCTTC. It translates to CASSASYRQVGSNYGYTF.

The V and J genes are TRBV2 and TRBJ1-6; perhaps TRBD1 as D (6 bases). Trimming took 2 bases from V and 10 from J, leaving 12 bases between them. CDR1 and CDR2 from the germline V gene are SNHLY and FYNNEI. This CDR3 has 14 amino acids. The CDR3 DNA follows: TGTGCCAGCAGTGAACGCAGGGGCAACTCACCCCTCCACTTT. This sequence encodes CASSERRGNSPLHF.

This chain connects TRBV10-3 to TRBJ1-1; a possible D gene is TRBD1 (5 bases). With 5 bases removed from V and 0 bases from J, the gap between germline ends came to 10 bases. The CDR3 spans 14 residues. CDR1 and CDR2 from the germline V gene are ENHRY and SYGVKD. The CDR3 coding sequence is TGTGCCATCAGTCTGGGGCTTATGAACACTGAAGCTTTCTTT. Amino acids: CAISLGLMNTEAFF.

The rearrangement links TRBV27 to TRBJ1-1; a possible D gene is TRBD1 (5 bases). CDR1 is MNHEY, CDR2 SMNVEV, per germline (reference sequence). This CDR3 has 14 amino acids. V was shortened by 2 bases and J by 5 bases, with 12 bases between the two germline ends. The CDR3 DNA is TGTGCCAGCAGTTTACAGGGTATCGTTACTGAAGCTTTCTTT. Its protein is CASSLQGIVTEAFF.

The V gene is TRBV2, the J gene TRBJ1-2; TRBD1 might be the D (5 bases). This CDR3 contains 14 residues. Germline V lookup: CDR1 SNHLY, CDR2 FYNNEI. Trimming shortened V by 1 base and J by 4 bases, and 10 bases separated the two germline ends. The CDR3 spells CASSEGTIPYGYTF. The CDR3, as DNA: TGTGCCAGCAGTGAAGGGACAATACCCTATGGCTACACCTTC.

J is TRBJ2-1 and V is TRBV5-1; tentative D call: TRBD2 (6 bases). Germline V CDR1 and CDR2: SGHRS, YFSETQ. This CDR3 contains 15 residues. Trimming took off 0 bases at V and 0 bases at J, with 7 bases between the two ends. CDR3 residues: CASSLVTSSYNEQFF. In DNA, the CDR3 is TGCGCCAGCAGCTTGGTGACTAGCTCCTACAATGAGCAGTTCTTC.

This clone was detected only a few times. The chain employs TRBV19 and TRBJ2-1; 9 positions agree with TRBD2. J was trimmed by 7 bases and V by 8 bases; bases with no gene match: 18. Germline values: CDR1 LNHDA, CDR2 SQIVND (reference sequence). The CDR3 is made up of 17 amino acids. In DNA, the CDR3 is TGTGCCAGTTCCCTGAGTAAGCGGCTAGCGGGGATGAATGAGCAGTTCTTC. Translation gives CASSLSKRLAGMNEQFF.

The chain has TRBV6-1 and TRBJ1-5, with D possibly matching TRBD1 (6 bases). The CDR3 extends over 14 amino acids. Per the germline V gene, CDR1 is MNHNS and CDR2 is SASEGT. Trimming took 6 bases from V and 4 from J, leaving 13 bases between them. Here the CDR3 reads CASSRTVRNQPQHF. In DNA, the CDR3 is TGTGCCAGCAGCCGGACAGTACGGAATCAGCCCCAGCATTTT.

The CDR3: CASRPGLAGGLSSYEQYF. CDR3 nucleotide sequence: TGTGCCAGCAGACCGGGACTAGCGGGGGGGCTTAGCTCCTACGAGCAGTACTTC. This chain links TRBV2 with TRBJ2-7, with 16 bases that match TRBD2. The CDR3 is made up of 18 amino acids. The germline gives CDR1 SNHLY, CDR2 FYNNEI. Trimming at V came to 6 bases and at J to 0 bases, leaving 8 bases not matched to a gene.

This clone was observed a single time. The chain links TRBV7-6 to TRBJ1-2; TRBD1 might be the D (6 bases). Trimming left V 0 bases short and J 4 bases short, with 12 bases between. The length of the CDR3 is 15 residues. CDR1 and CDR2 (germline): SGHVS, FNYEAQ. As DNA, the CDR3 is TGTGCCAGCAGCTTAGCTGAAGGGGGAACCTATGGCTACACCTTC. It encodes CASSLAEGGTYGYTF.

The chain employs TRBV7-6 and TRBJ1-1; 8 nucleotides agree with TRBD1. The trim removed 6 bases at V and 8 bases at J, leaving 11 bases unmatched. The length of the CDR3 is 14 residues. Germline CDR1 and CDR2: SGHVS and FNYEAQ. The CDR3 sequence: CASSLDRVSPEAFF. CDR3 DNA sequence: TGTGCCAGCAGTTTGGACAGGGTGTCCCCCGAAGCTTTCTTT.

CDR3 nucleotide sequence: TGTGCCAGCAGCTATGGTGCCGGGACTAGCGGGAGGGCCTCCTACGAGCAGTACTTC. Protein sequence: CASSYGAGTSGRASYEQYF. V is TRBV7-2 and J is TRBJ2-5; TRBD2 aligns across 16 bases. The DNA matches TRBJ2-7 better at its end, which makes the J call doubtful. The V gene's germline CDR1 is SGHTA and CDR2 FQGNSA. This CDR3 contains 19 residues.

The rearrangement uses TRBV30 and TRBJ1-2, with no clear D. The CDR3 is 13 amino acids. Trimming left V 3 bases short and J 2 bases short, with 10 bases between. Germline CDR1 is GTSNPN and CDR2 is SVGIG (reference sequence). The CDR3 DNA reads TGTGCCTGGAGCCCGCCAGGCAACTATGGCTACACCTTC. It codes for CAWSPPGNYGYTF.

The V and J genes are TRBV2 and TRBJ2-7, with D tentatively TRBD1 (5 bases). The germline V gene encodes CDR1 SNHLY and CDR2 FYNNEI. Trimming left V 9 bases short and J 2 bases short, with 14 bases between. The CDR3 is 13 residues long. The CDR3, as DNA: TGTGCCAGTGAGAACAGGAACACCTACGAGCAGTACTTC. Encoded protein: CASENRNTYEQYF.

This clone was seen more than once but under ten times. This chain connects TRBV2 to TRBJ2-1; TRBD2 aligns across 14 bases. The CDR3 totals 18 residues. The V gene end was trimmed by 6 bases and the J gene end by 1 base; junction bases not matched to a gene: 8. The germline V gene encodes CDR1 SNHLY and CDR2 FYNNEI. Written as DNA, the CDR3 is TGTGCCAGCAGCGGACTAGCGGGGGGCCGAAGGTCCTACAATGAGCAGTTCTTC. This sequence encodes CASSGLAGGRRSYNEQFF.